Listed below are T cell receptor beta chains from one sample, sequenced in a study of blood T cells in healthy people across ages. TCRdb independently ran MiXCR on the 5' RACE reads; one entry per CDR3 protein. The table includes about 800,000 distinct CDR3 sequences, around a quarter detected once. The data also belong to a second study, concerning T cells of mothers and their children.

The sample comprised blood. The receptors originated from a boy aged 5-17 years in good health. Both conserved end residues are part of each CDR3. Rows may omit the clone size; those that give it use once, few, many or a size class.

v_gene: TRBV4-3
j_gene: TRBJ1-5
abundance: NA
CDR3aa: CASSLRGVGQPQHF

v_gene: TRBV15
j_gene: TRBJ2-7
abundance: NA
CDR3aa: CATSREWGDLYEQYF

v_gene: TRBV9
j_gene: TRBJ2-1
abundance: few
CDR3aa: CASSVEGGGQFYNEQFF

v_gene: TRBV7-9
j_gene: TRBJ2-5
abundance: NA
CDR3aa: CASSLTSGGPGVF

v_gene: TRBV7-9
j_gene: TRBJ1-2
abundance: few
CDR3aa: CASSLKGTVGNYGYTF

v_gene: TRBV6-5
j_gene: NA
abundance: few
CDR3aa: CASSYSLAGAETQYF

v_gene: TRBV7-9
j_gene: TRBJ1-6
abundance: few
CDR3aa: CASSLDAAGAISYNSPLHF

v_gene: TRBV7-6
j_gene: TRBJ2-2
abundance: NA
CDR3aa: CASSGAPAYGELFF

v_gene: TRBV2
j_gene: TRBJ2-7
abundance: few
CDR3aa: CASRPGTGVAYEQYF

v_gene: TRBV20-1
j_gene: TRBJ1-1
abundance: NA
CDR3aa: CSAPSGHTEAFF

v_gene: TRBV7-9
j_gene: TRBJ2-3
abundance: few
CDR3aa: CASSSQTDTDTQYF

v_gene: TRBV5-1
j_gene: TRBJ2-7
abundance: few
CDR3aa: CASSYRGRPYEQYF

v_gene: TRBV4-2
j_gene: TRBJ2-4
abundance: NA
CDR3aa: CASSQDHLGGSLAKNIQYF

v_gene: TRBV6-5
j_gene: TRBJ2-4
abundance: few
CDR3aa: CASSSVQGAGDIQYF